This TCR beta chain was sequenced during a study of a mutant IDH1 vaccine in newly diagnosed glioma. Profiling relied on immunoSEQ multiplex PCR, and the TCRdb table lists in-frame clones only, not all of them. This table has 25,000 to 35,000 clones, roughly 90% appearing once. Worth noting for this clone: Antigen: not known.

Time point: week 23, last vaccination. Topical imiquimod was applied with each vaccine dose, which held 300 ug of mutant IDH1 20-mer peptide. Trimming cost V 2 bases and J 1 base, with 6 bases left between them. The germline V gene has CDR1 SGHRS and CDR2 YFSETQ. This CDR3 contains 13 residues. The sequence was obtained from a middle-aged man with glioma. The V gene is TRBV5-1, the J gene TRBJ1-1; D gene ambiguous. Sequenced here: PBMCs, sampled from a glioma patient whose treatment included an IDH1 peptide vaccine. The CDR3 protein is CASSLAGNTEAFF. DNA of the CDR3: TGCGCCAGCAGCTTAGCCGGGAACACTGAAGCTTTCTTT.